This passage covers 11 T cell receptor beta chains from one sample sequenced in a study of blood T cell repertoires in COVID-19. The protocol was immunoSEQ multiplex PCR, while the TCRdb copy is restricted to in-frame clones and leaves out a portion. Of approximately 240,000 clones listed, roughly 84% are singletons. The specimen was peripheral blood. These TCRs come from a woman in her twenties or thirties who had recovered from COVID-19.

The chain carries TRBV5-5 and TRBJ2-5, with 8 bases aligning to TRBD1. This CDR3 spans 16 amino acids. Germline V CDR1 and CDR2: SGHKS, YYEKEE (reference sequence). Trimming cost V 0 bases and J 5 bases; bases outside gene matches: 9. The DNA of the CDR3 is TGTGCCAGCAGCTTGGGGACAGGGCGTCCCAGGGAGACCCAGTACTTC. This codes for CASSLGTGRPRETQYF.

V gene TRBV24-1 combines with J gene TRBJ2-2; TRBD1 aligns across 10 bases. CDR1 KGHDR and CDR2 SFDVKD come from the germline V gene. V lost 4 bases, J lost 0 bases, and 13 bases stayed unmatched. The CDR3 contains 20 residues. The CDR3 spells CATSESQGTGANPNTGELFF. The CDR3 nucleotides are TGTGCCACCAGTGAATCCCAGGGGACAGGGGCGAACCCGAACACCGGGGAGCTGTTTTTT.

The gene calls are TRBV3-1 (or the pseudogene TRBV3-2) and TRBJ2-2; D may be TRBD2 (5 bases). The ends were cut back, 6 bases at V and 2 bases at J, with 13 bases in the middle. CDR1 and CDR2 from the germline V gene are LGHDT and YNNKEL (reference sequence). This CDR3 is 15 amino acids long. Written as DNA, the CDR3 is TGTGCCAGCAGAGAGAGGCTAGCTAACACCGGGGAGCTGTTTTTT. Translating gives CASRERLANTGELFF.

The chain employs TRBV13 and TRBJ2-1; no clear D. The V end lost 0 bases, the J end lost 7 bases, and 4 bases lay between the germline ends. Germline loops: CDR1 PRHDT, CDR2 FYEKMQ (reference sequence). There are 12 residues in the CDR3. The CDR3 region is CASSLGPNEQFF. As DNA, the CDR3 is TGTGCCAGCAGCTTAGGTCCTAATGAGCAGTTCTTC.

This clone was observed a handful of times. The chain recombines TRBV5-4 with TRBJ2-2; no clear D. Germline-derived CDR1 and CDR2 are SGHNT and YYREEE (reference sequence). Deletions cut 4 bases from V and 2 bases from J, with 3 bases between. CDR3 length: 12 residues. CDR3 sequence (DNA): TGTGCCAGCAGCCTTAACACCGGGGAGCTGTTTTTT. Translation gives CASSLNTGELFF.

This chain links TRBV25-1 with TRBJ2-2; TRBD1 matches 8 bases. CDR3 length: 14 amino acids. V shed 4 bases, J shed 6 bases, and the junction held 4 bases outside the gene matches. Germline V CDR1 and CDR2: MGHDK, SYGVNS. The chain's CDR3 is CASSATQGAGELFF. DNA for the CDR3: TGTGCCAGCAGTGCTACACAGGGGGCCGGGGAGCTGTTTTTT.

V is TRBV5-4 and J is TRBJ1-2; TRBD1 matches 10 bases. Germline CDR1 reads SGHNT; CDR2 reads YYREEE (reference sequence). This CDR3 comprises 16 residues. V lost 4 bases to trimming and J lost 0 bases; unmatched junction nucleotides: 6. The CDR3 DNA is TGTGCCAGCAGCCCGATTGGGACAGGGGCTAACTATGGCTACACCTTC. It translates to CASSPIGTGANYGYTF.

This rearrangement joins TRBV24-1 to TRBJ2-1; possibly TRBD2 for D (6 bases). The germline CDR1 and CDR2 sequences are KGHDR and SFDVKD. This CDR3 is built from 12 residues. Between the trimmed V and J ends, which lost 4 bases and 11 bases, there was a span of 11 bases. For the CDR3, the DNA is TGTGCCACCAGTGACCTGGGACTCCAGCAGTTCTTC. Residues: CATSDLGLQQFF.

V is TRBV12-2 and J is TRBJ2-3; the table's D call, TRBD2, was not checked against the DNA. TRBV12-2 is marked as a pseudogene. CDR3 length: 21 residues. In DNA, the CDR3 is TGTGCAAGTCGCTTAACTCCGGGGCCGGACGCGGGAGGGCCTGGCACAGATACGCAGTATTTT. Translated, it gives CASRLTPGPDAGGPGTDTQYF.

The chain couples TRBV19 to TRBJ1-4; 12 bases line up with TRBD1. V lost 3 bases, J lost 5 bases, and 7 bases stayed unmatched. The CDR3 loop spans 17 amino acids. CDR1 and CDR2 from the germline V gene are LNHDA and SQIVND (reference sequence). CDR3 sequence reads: CASSMGTGGNWNEKLFF. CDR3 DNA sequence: TGTGCCAGTAGTATGGGGACAGGGGGCAATTGGAATGAAAAACTGTTTTTT.

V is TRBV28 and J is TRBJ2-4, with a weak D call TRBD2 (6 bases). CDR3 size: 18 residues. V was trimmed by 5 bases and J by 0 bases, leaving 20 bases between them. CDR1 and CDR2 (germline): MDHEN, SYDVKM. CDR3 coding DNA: TGTGCCAGCAGTCGCGAGGGGAGGCGCGCTCCAGCCAAAAACATTCAGTACTTC. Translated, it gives CASSREGRRAPAKNIQYF.